The 5 T cell receptor beta chains in this list originate from one sample, sequenced in a study of shared clonotypes between healthy human individuals. This table comes from immunoSEQ multiplex PCR, and its TCRdb copy is limited to in-frame clones, with some not included. The repertoire holds some 2,000,000 clones, roughly 95% seen once, with 0.85% to 1.3% in the top ten. Naive CD8 cells comprised CD45RO-negative, CCR7-positively selected cells, excluding terminally differentiated effector memory CD45RA+ cells. Input material: naive CD8+ T cells sorted from blood. These receptors all come from a man in his late teens or twenties in good health.

This chain connects TRBV6-5 to TRBJ2-1; D unclear. The V end lost 7 bases, the J end lost 3 bases, and 16 bases lay between the germline ends. CDR1 and CDR2 from the germline V gene are MNHEY and SVGAGI. This CDR3 spans 15 amino acids. CDR3 sequence (DNA): TGTGCCAGCAACGCGGACCGACCCGGCTACAATGAGCAGTTCTTC. Its translation: CASNADRPGYNEQFF.

CDR3 region: CASSLRGNTGELFF. The CDR3, as DNA: TGTGCCAGCAGCTTAAGGGGGAACACCGGGGAGCTGTTTTTT. The V call is TRBV5-4, the J call TRBJ2-2; D might be TRBD1 (5 bases). CDR3 length equals 14 residues. V was pared by 2 bases and J by 1 base, with 6 bases between. CDR1 and CDR2 from the germline V gene are SGHNT and YYREEE (reference sequence).

The rearrangement joins TRBV9 to TRBJ2-5, with 10 bases matching TRBD2. The CDR3 loop spans 16 amino acids. Per germline, CDR1 SGDLS and CDR2 YYNGEE. V dropped 0 bases and J dropped 1; count of bases not matched to a gene: 3. DNA of the CDR3: TGTGCCAGCAGCGTAGGAGCGGGGGGGTCCCAAGAGACCCAGTACTTC. Its protein product is CASSVGAGGSQETQYF.

The V call is TRBV10-1, the J call TRBJ2-5; D call uncertain. Trimming removed 6 bases at V and 2 bases at J, with 10 bases between. This CDR3 has 13 amino acids. CDR1 is WNHNN, CDR2 SYGVQD, per germline (reference sequence). The CDR3 DNA is TGCGCCAGCAGCCAAGCCCGGCAAGAGACCCAGTACTTC. It is translated as CASSQARQETQYF.

The rearrangement uses TRBV7-8 and TRBJ2-1, with D hard to call. CDR1 is SGHVS and CDR2 is FQNEAQ in the germline V gene. Trimming took off 0 bases at V and 3 bases at J, with 6 bases between the two ends. The CDR3 loop spans 14 amino acids. The CDR3 reads CASSLAPGYNEQFF. The DNA of the CDR3 is TGTGCCAGCAGCTTAGCGCCAGGCTACAATGAGCAGTTCTTC.